A selection of T cell receptor beta chains follows, all from one sample in a study of breast tumors, draining lymph nodes, adjacent tissues. TCRdb called the multiplex PCR reads again in MiXCR, with one record for every CDR3 protein. Of about 21,000 distinct CDR3 sequences listed, around 50% are singletons. Sequencing was done on a sample of breast tumor tissue. Receptor source: a female donor with breast cancer. Some clones in this sample may be carry-over from other donors' samples. The CDR3 runs from the conserved cysteine through the conserved F or W. Fields, in order: D gene, clone size, J gene, V gene, CDR3 DNA, CDR3 protein. A D gene is named only where the DNA matches it firmly. Clone size appears in some rows only: once, few, many, or a class for an expanded clone.

TRBD1	NA	TRBJ1-2	TRBV5-4	TGTGCCAGCAGCCCCGGGACAGGGCCGGGCTATGGCTACACCTTC	CASSPGTGPGYGYTF
NA	medium-sized	TRBJ2-7	TRBV2	TGTGCCAGCAGTTTACAGGTCTACGAGCAGTACTTC	CASSLQVYEQYF
TRBD2	many	TRBJ2-7	TRBV30	TGTGCCTGGAGCGCCGGACTAGCGGGAGACGAGCAGTACTTC	CAWSAGLAGDEQYF
TRBD2	NA	TRBJ2-7	TRBV5-6	TGTGCCAGCAGCTTAGCGCGGGGGTACGAGCAGTACTTC	CASSLARGYEQYF
TRBD2	NA	TRBJ2-1	TRBV29-1	TGCAGCGTTGAGGAGTATCTAGCGGGGGGGTACAATGAGCAGTTCTTC	CSVEEYLAGGYNEQFF
NA	NA	TRBJ1-5	TRBV10-3	TGTGCCATCAGTTCCGGGACAAGCCTAAATCAGCCCCAGCATTTT	CAISSGTSLNQPQHF
NA	medium-sized	TRBJ2-5	TRBV24-1	TGTGCCACCAGTGATCCCCGGGGAGTTCAAGAGACCCAGTACTTC	CATSDPRGVQETQYF
TRBD1	NA	TRBJ2-3	TRBV7-2	TGTGCCAGCTTAGGGACAGGGACCCTCACAGATACGCAGTATTTT	CASLGTGTLTDTQYF
NA	NA	TRBJ1-1	TRBV11-3	TGTGCCAGCAGCTCGCAGAGAAACACTGAAGCTTTCTTT	CASSSQRNTEAFF
TRBD1	NA	TRBJ2-6	TRBV7-2	TGTGCCAGCAGCTTACGGGACAGGGGTTTAACTGGGGCCAACGTCCTGACTTTC	CASSLRDRGLTGANVLTF
NA	medium-sized	TRBJ2-7	TRBV6-6	TGTGCCAGCAGTACCCGACAGAATACGGGGGACGAGCAGTACTTC	CASSTRQNTGDEQYF
TRBD2	NA	TRBJ2-7	TRBV24-1	TGTGCCACCAGTGACCCAGGGACTAGCGGGAGGAACGAGCAGTACTTC	CATSDPGTSGRNEQYF
TRBD2	many	TRBJ2-3	TRBV20-1	TGCAGTGCCATACTAGCGACAGATACGCAGTATTTT	CSAILATDTQYF
NA	once	TRBJ1-2	TRBV29-1	TGCAGCGTTGGACAGACTTACGGCTACACCTTC	CSVGQTYGYTF
NA	NA	TRBJ1-2	TRBV20-1	TGCAGTGCTCAGGGGTACAACTATGGCTACACCTTC	CSAQGYNYGYTF
NA	medium-sized	TRBJ2-7	TRBV7-2	TGTGCCAGCAGACAGGACCAACGATCCTACGAGCAGTACTTC	CASRQDQRSYEQYF
TRBD1	many	TRBJ1-3	TRBV5-6	TGTGCCAGCAGCCCGATGGACAGGCGCCTCTCTGGAAACACCATATATTTT	CASSPMDRRLSGNTIYF
NA	medium-sized	TRBJ1-6	TRBV3-1	TGTGCCAGCAGCCAAGAAGGGGCTCCCCTCCACTTT	CASSQEGAPLHF
NA	NA	TRBJ2-1	TRBV29-1	TGCAGCGTTGGGGATCAGGGCTATGAGCAGTTCTTC	CSVGDQGYEQFF
NA	many	TRBJ2-2	TRBV4-3	TGCGCCAGCAGCCAAGATAGCGAGAACACCGGGGAGCTGTTTTTT	CASSQDSENTGELFF
NA	medium-sized	TRBJ1-6	TRBV6-1	TGTGCCAGCAGTGAGTGGGGGGATAGGGATTCACCCCTCCACTTT	CASSEWGDRDSPLHF
NA	few	TRBJ1-3	TRBV2	TGTGCCAGCAGTGCGACAATTGGAAACACCATATATTTT	CASSATIGNTIYF
NA	many	TRBJ1-5	TRBV11-3	TGTGCCAGCAGCTTATACGGAGACCAGCCCCAGCATTTT	CASSLYGDQPQHF
TRBD1	NA	TRBJ1-2	TRBV5-1	TGCGCCAGCAGCCCCGGGACAGGGGACTATGGCTACACCTTC	CASSPGTGDYGYTF
NA	NA	TRBJ2-1	TRBV28	TGTGCCAGCATTCCCCCAGGGGGACTTTGGACTCTCCCGTTCTTC	CASIPPGGLWTLPFF
NA	medium-sized	TRBJ2-1	TRBV7-2	TGTGCCAGCAGCTTATCCCAAAATGAGCAGTTCTTC	CASSLSQNEQFF
NA	NA	TRBJ1-2	TRBV7-2	TGTGCTACCTTCACACAGTCGAGAGAAAACTATGGCTACACCTTC	CATFTQSRENYGYTF
NA	medium-sized	TRBJ2-7	TRBV10-2	TGCGCCAGCAGCCTGACACTCTCCTACGAGCAGTACTTC	CASSLTLSYEQYF
TRBD1	NA	TRBJ2-7	TRBV7-9	TGTGCCAGCAGCCCAACAGGGGTGGGAGAGCAGTACTTC	CASSPTGVGEQYF
NA	NA	TRBJ1-6	TRBV6-6	TGTGCCAGCAGTTATATGGACAGACCTAATTCACCCCTCCACTTT	CASSYMDRPNSPLHF
NA	NA	TRBJ2-7	TRBV7-2	TGTGCCAGCAAAAACTTGGTAGGGCCCTACGAGCAGTACTTC	CASKNLVGPYEQYF
TRBD1	many	TRBJ2-1	TRBV29-1	TGCAGCGTTGAGATATGGGACAGCCGATACAATGAGCAGTTCTTC	CSVEIWDSRYNEQFF
TRBD2	NA	TRBJ2-3	TRBV7-3	TGTGCCAGCAGCTTATCGCCACTAGCGTCAGATACGCAGTATTTT	CASSLSPLASDTQYF
NA	large	TRBJ1-6	TRBV27	TGTGCCAGCAGTTTATACCCGGCACAAGATTATAATTCACCCCTCCACTTT	CASSLYPAQDYNSPLHF
NA	NA	TRBJ2-7	TRBV9	TGTGCCAGCAGCGTATTAGACAGTCCCTACGAGCAGTACTTC	CASSVLDSPYEQYF
NA	many	TRBJ1-5	TRBV28	TGTGCCAGCACCAAAGAGACGGGGCTTGGGAGCAATCAGCCCCAGCATTTT	CASTKETGLGSNQPQHF
NA	many	TRBJ1-2	TRBV28	TGTGCCAGCAGTTTACGGACGACTGGTGGCTACACCTTC	CASSLRTTGGYTF
NA	medium-sized	TRBJ1-2	TRBV5-1	TGCGCCAGCAGCAGGGGACAAGATAACTATGGCTACACCTTC	CASSRGQDNYGYTF
TRBD1	few	TRBJ1-2	TRBV29-1	TGCAGCGTTGGGGACAGCGTTAACTATGGCTACACCTTC	CSVGDSVNYGYTF
TRBD2	many	TRBJ2-7	TRBV5-8	TGTGCCAGCAGCTTGGGACTAGCGGGAGGCCACTACGAGCAGTACTTC	CASSLGLAGGHYEQYF
NA	many	TRBJ2-1	TRBV10-1	TGCGCCATCCCCGCCCGAAGCTCCTACAATGAGCAGTTCTTC	CAIPARSSYNEQFF
TRBD1	NA	TRBJ1-2	TRBV6-2/TRBV6-3	TGTGCCAGCAACCTGGACAGGGATCGGTATGGCTACACCTTC	CASNLDRDRYGYTF
NA	NA	TRBJ1-4	TRBV2	TGTGCCAGCAGTGAGGCGGCCACCTATAATGAAAAACTGTTTTTT	CASSEAATYNEKLFF
NA	medium-sized	TRBJ2-3	TRBV6-4	TGTGCCAGCAGTGAAACGGCCGGATCTAGCACAGATACGCAGTATTTT	CASSETAGSSTDTQYF
NA	many	TRBJ1-5	TRBV6-2/TRBV6-3	TGTGCCAGCAGTCACTCATATGAATCAGGGGAGATTGATCAGCCCCAGCATTTT	CASSHSYESGEIDQPQHF
NA	NA	TRBJ2-1	TRBV6-1	TGTGCCAGCAGTCTGCGGAATGAGCAGTTCTTC	CASSLRNEQFF
NA	NA	TRBJ2-7	TRBV19	TGTGCCAGTAGTATTGGGACGGTCTCCTACGAGCAGTACTTC	CASSIGTVSYEQYF
NA	medium-sized	TRBJ1-2	TRBV6-2/TRBV6-3	TGTGCCAGCAGTCCCGGAATCAGGGGCTACACCTTC	CASSPGIRGYTF
TRBD1	NA	TRBJ1-4	TRBV6-6	TGTGCCAGCACACAGGGGCAGACTAATGAAAAACTGTTTTTT	CASTQGQTNEKLFF
TRBD2	NA	TRBJ2-5	TRBV27	TGTGCCAGCAGGCCGCTTGGGACTAGCGGGGGCCGTGACCAAGAGACCCAGTACTTC	CASRPLGTSGGRDQETQYF
NA	many	TRBJ2-6	TRBV6-1	TGTGCCAGCAGTGAAACAGACTCTGGGGCCAACGTCCTGACTTTC	CASSETDSGANVLTF